A selection of T cell receptor beta chains follows, all from one sample in a study of T-cell memory formation after mild COVID-19. TCRdb ran MiXCR on the 5' RACE reads and lists one entry per CDR3 protein. This table holds roughly 340,000 distinct CDR3 sequences, 20% to 25% found once. The sequenced sample consisted of PBMCs or a T cell subset sorted from them (not recorded which). These receptors came from a man aged 18 to 30 who had mild COVID-19 (a few samples of this study predate the infection). Cell type and time point are not known. The CDR3 runs from the conserved cysteine through the conserved F or W. D genes are given only for firm matches. Where a row states a size, it is once, few, many or the class of an expanded clone; other rows omit it.

d_call	v_call	j_call	clone_size	cdr3_aa	cdr3_nt
NA	TRBV5-1	TRBJ2-5	NA	CASSGGQNQETQYF	TGCGCCAGCAGCGGGGGACAAAACCAAGAGACCCAGTACTTC
NA	TRBV11-2	TRBJ2-1	few	CASSSWSGAPYNEQFF	TGTGCCAGCAGCTCCTGGAGCGGTGCCCCCTACAATGAGCAGTTCTTC
NA	TRBV14	TRBJ2-3	few	CASSQDLGGRTDTQYF	TGTGCCAGCAGCCAAGATCTAGGAGGGCGCACAGATACGCAGTATTTT
TRBD1	TRBV5-1	TRBJ1-2	few	CASGDRGPSYGYTF	TGCGCCAGCGGCGACAGGGGGCCTAGCTATGGCTACACCTTC
NA	TRBV5-1	TRBJ2-3	few	CASSFGASTDTQYF	TGCGCCAGCAGCTTTGGGGCTAGCACAGATACGCAGTATTTT
NA	TRBV15	TRBJ2-7	few	CATSRVDYEQYF	TGTGCCACCAGCAGAGTTGACTACGAGCAGTACTTC
TRBD1	TRBV27	TRBJ1-1	NA	CASSRTGSGTEAFF	TGTGCCAGCAGTCGGACAGGGTCAGGGACTGAAGCTTTCTTT
TRBD1	TRBV19	TRBJ2-1	few	CASSTGAVDEQFF	TGTGCCAGTAGCACAGGGGCCGTCGATGAGCAGTTCTTC
NA	TRBV6-2/TRBV6-3	TRBJ2-3	NA	CASNNRRGTDTQYF	TGTGCCAGCAACAACAGGCGAGGCACAGATACGCAGTATTTT
NA	TRBV6-5	TRBJ2-5	NA	CASSFLTGTPQEAQYF	TGTGCCAGCAGTTTCCTTACAGGGACCCCTCAAGAGGCCCAGTACTTC
TRBD1	TRBV7-9	TRBJ2-7	few	CASSLVGTGDNEQYF	TGTGCCAGCAGCTTAGTGGGGACAGGGGATAACGAGCAGTACTTC
NA	TRBV29-1	TRBJ1-1	few	CSVEWGRGGWTEAFF	TGCAGCGTTGAGTGGGGCAGGGGAGGTTGGACTGAAGCTTTCTTT
NA	TRBV10-3	TRBJ2-5	few	CAITDGLQETQYF	TGTGCCATCACCGACGGCCTCCAAGAGACCCAGTACTTC
TRBD1	TRBV23-1	TRBJ2-5	few	CASSHPGTGQETQYF	TGCGCCAGCAGTCACCCAGGGACAGGGCAAGAGACCCAGTACTTC
NA	TRBV2	TRBJ1-1	NA	CASSEPVPAMNTEAFF	TGTGCCAGCAGTGAACCTGTCCCAGCGATGAACACTGAAGCTTTCTTT
NA	TRBV20-1	TRBJ1-5	few	CSARPGRNQPQHF	TGCAGTGCCAGGCCTGGTCGCAATCAGCCCCAGCATTTT
NA	TRBV6-1	TRBJ2-7	NA	CASTRVSLYEQYF	TGTGCCAGCACCCGGGTTTCCTTGTACGAGCAGTACTTC
TRBD1	TRBV7-9	TRBJ2-5	few	CASSPGAGGSETQYF	TGTGCCAGCAGCCCCGGGGCAGGGGGATCGGAGACCCAGTACTTC
NA	TRBV3-1	TRBJ1-2	few	CASSQVRGSGNYGYTF	TGTGCCAGCAGCCAGGTCCGGGGGTCGGGTAACTATGGCTACACCTTC
TRBD2	TRBV5-6	TRBJ2-3	few	CASSFRTSGGGTDTQYF	TGTGCCAGCAGCTTCCGGACTAGCGGGGGGGGCACAGATACGCAGTATTTT
NA	TRBV10-3	TRBJ1-5	NA	CATTAGSDRQPQHF	TGTGCGACAACGGCAGGGTCCGATCGTCAGCCCCAGCATTTT
TRBD2	TRBV11-3	TRBJ2-1	NA	CASSFGRGDYNEQFF	TGTGCCAGCAGCTTTGGGCGGGGGGACTACAATGAGCAGTTCTTC
NA	TRBV6-1	TRBJ1-2	NA	CASSEVLGIGDGYTF	TGTGCCAGCAGTGAAGTACTGGGCATCGGAGATGGCTACACCTTC
NA	TRBV5-1	TRBJ2-3	few	CASSLSVGSTDTQYF	TGCGCCAGCAGCTTGAGTGTCGGGAGCACAGATACGCAGTATTTT
TRBD1	TRBV7-2	TRBJ2-2	NA	CASSYQGARTGELFF	TGTGCCAGCAGCTACCAGGGGGCTCGGACCGGGGAGCTGTTTTTT
NA	TRBV7-2	TRBJ2-4	few	CASSLQRLNIQYF	TGTGCCAGCAGCTTACAGCGGTTAAACATTCAGTACTTC
TRBD2	TRBV7-2	TRBJ2-1	NA	CASSLVSGGESGQFF	TGTGCCAGCAGCTTAGTTAGCGGGGGGGAGTCAGGGCAGTTCTTC
NA	TRBV7-9	TRBJ2-2	NA	CASSISLRGTGELFF	TGTGCCAGCAGCATATCCCTCAGGGGAACCGGGGAGCTGTTTTTT
NA	TRBV18	TRBJ1-2	few	CASSPLSGSGSNYGYTF	TGTGCCAGCTCACCACTTAGCGGGTCGGGATCTAACTATGGCTACACCTTC
NA	TRBV10-2	TRBJ2-3	few	CASSDRVGSDTQYF	TGCGCCAGCAGTGACAGGGTCGGTTCAGATACGCAGTATTTT
TRBD2	TRBV20-1	TRBJ2-1	many	CSARVGGDEQFF	TGCAGTGCTAGAGTCGGGGGGGATGAGCAGTTCTTC
NA	TRBV5-1	TRBJ2-1	few	CASSLNVPLNEQFF	TGCGCCAGCAGCTTGAACGTGCCTCTCAATGAGCAGTTCTTC
NA	TRBV6-6	TRBJ2-6	few	CASSYGPMGGAGANVLTF	TGTGCCAGCAGTTACGGACCGATGGGCGGGGCTGGGGCCAACGTCCTGACTTTC
NA	TRBV19	TRBJ2-7	NA	CASSIDPSTVYEQYF	TGTGCCAGTAGTATCGACCCTTCGACAGTTTACGAGCAGTACTTC
NA	TRBV14	TRBJ2-2	few	CASSQDISWTGELFF	TGTGCCAGCAGCCAAGATATAAGCTGGACCGGGGAGCTGTTTTTT
TRBD1	TRBV29-1	TRBJ1-2	NA	CSTTGSWDYGYTF	TGCAGCACGACAGGGTCTTGGGACTATGGCTACACCTTC
NA	TRBV18	TRBJ1-2	few	CASSPSQDNYGYTF	TGTGCCAGCTCACCATCTCAGGACAACTATGGCTACACCTTC